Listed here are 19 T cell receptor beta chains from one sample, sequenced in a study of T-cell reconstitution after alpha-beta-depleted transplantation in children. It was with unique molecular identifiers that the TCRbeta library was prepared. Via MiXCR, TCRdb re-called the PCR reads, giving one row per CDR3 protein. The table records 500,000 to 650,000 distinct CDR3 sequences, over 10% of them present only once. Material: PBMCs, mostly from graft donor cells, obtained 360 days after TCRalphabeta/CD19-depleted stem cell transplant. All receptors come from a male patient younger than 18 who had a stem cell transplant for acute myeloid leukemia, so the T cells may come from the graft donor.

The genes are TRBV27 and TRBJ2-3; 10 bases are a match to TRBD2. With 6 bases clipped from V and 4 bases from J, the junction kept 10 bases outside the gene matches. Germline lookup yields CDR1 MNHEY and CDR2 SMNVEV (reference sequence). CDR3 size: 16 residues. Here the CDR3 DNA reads TGTGCCAGCAGCTCCTCTAGCGGGAGTGGGGCAGATACGCAGTATTTT. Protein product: CASSSSSGSGADTQYF.

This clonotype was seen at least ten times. The CDR3 DNA is TGTGCCAGCAGTTTAGACTTTGCCTACGAGCAGTACTTC. Encoded protein: CASSLDFAYEQYF. The V and J genes are TRBV28 and TRBJ2-7; D unresolved. With 2 bases removed from V and 2 bases from J, the gap between germline ends came to 7 bases. Per germline, CDR1 MDHEN and CDR2 SYDVKM. This CDR3 region has 13 residues.

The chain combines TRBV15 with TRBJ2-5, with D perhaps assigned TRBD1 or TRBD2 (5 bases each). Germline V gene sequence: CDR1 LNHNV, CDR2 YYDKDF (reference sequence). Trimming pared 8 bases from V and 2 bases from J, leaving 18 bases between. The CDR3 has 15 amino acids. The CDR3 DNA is TGTGCCACCGGACATGGGGGAGAGCCACAAGAGACCCAGTACTTC. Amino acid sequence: CATGHGGEPQETQYF. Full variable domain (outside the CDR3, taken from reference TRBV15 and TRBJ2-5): DAMVIQNPRYQVTQFGKPVTLSCSQTLNHNVMYWYQQKSSQAPKLLFHYYDKDFNNEADTPDNFQSRRPNTSFCFLDIRSPGLGDTAMYLCATGHGGEPQETQYFGPGTRLLVL.

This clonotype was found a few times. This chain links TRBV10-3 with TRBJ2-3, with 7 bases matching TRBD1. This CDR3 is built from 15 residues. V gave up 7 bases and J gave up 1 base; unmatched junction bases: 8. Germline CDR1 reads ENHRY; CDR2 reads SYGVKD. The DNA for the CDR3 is TGTGCCATCAAGAGGGTCACAGGGGGCACAGATACGCAGTATTTT. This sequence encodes CAIKRVTGGTDTQYF.

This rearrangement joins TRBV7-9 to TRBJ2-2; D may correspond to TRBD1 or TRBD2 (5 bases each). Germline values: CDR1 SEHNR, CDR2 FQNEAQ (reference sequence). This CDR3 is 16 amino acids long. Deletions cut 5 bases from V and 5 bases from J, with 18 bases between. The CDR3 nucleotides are TGTGCCAGCAGCCCTAGACGAGGGGCGCGGACCGGGGAGCTGTTTTTT. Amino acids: CASSPRRGARTGELFF.

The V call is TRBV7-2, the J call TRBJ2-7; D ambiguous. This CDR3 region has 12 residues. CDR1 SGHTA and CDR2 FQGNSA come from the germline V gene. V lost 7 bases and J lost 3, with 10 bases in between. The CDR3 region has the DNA TGTGCCAGCACCGATGTGGTCTACGAGCAGTACTTC. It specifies CASTDVVYEQYF.

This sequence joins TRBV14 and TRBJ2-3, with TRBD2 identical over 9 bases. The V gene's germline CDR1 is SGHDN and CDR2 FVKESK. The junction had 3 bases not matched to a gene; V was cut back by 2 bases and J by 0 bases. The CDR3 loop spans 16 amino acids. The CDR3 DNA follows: TGTGCCAGCAGCCAAATTAGCGGGAGAAGCACAGATACGCAGTATTTT. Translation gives CASSQISGRSTDTQYF.

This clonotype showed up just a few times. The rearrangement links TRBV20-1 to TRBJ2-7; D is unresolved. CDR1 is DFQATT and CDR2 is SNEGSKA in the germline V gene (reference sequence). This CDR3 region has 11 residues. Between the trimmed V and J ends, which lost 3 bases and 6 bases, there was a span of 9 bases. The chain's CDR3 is CSASRGGEQYF. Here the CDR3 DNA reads TGCAGTGCTAGTAGAGGCGGCGAGCAGTACTTC.

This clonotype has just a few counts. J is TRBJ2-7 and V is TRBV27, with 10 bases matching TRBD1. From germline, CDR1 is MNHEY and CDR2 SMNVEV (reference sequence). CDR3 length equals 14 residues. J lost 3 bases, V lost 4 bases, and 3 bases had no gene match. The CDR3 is CASSSWDRGYEQYF. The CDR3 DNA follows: TGTGCCAGCAGTTCTTGGGACAGGGGCTACGAGCAGTACTTC.

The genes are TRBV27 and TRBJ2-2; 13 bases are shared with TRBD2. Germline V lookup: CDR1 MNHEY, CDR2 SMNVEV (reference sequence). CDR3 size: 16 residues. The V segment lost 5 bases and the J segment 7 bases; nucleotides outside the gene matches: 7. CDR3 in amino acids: CASSLGLAGLVGELFF. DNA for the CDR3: TGTGCCAGCAGTCTGGGACTAGCGGGACTCGTCGGGGAGCTGTTTTTT.

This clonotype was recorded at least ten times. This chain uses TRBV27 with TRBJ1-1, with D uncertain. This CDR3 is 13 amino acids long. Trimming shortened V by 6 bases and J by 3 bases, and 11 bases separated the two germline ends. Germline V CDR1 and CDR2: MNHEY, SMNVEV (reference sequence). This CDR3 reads CASSARGYTEAFF. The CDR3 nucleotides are TGTGCCAGCAGCGCTCGGGGTTACACTGAAGCTTTCTTT.

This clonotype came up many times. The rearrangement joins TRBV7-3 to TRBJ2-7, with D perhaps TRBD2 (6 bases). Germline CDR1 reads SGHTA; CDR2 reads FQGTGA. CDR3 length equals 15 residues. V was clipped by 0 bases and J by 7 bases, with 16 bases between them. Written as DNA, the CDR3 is TGTGCCAGCAGCTTAACTGGGACTTCCTTTTCGGAGCAGTACTTC. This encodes CASSLTGTSFSEQYF.

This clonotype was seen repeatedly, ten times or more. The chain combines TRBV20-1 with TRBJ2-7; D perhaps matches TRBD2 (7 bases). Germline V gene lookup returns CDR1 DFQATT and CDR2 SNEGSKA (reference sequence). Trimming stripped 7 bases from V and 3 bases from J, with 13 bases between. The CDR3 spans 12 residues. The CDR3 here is CSGSGTFYEQYF. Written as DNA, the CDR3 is TGCAGTGGGAGCGGGACATTCTACGAGCAGTACTTC.

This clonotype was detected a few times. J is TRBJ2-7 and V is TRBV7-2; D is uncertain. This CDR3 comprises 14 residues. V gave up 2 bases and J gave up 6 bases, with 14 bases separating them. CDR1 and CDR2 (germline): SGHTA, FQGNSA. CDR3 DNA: TGTGCCAGCAGCTTAAAGGTTCCGCTAGGCGAGCAGTACTTC. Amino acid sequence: CASSLKVPLGEQYF.

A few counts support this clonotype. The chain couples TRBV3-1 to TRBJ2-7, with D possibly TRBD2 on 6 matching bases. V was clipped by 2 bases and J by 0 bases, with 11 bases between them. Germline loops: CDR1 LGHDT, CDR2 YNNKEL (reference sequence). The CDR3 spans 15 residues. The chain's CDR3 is CASSQWGESSYEQYF. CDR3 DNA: TGTGCCAGCAGCCAATGGGGGGAAAGCTCCTACGAGCAGTACTTC.

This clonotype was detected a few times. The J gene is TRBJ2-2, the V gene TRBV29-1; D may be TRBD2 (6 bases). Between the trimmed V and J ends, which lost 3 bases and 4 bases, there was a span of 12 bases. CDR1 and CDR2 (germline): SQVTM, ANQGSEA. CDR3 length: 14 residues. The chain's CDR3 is CSVEDGGGTGELFF. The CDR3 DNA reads TGCAGCGTTGAGGACGGGGGAGGCACCGGGGAGCTGTTTTTT.

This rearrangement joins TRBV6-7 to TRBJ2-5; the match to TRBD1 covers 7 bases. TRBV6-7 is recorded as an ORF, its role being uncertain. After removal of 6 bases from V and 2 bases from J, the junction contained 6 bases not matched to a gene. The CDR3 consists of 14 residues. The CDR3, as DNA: TGTGCCAGCAGCCCCGACAGGGAGCAAGAGACCCAGTACTTC. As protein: CASSPDREQETQYF.

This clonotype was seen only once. CDR3 loop: CASSLASGVSYNEQFF. CDR3 in DNA: TGTGCCAGCAGTTTGGCTAGCGGGGTCTCCTACAATGAGCAGTTCTTC. The J gene is TRBJ2-1, the V gene TRBV12-3 or TRBV12-4; the match to TRBD2 covers 9 bases. The CDR3 totals 16 residues. V lost 3 bases and J lost 0; bases outside the gene matches: 3.

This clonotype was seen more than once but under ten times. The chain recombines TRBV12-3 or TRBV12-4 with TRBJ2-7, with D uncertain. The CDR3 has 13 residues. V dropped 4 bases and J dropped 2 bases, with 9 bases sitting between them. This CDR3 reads CASSSDGTYEQYF. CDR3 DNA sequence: TGTGCCAGCAGTTCGGACGGTACCTACGAGCAGTACTTC.